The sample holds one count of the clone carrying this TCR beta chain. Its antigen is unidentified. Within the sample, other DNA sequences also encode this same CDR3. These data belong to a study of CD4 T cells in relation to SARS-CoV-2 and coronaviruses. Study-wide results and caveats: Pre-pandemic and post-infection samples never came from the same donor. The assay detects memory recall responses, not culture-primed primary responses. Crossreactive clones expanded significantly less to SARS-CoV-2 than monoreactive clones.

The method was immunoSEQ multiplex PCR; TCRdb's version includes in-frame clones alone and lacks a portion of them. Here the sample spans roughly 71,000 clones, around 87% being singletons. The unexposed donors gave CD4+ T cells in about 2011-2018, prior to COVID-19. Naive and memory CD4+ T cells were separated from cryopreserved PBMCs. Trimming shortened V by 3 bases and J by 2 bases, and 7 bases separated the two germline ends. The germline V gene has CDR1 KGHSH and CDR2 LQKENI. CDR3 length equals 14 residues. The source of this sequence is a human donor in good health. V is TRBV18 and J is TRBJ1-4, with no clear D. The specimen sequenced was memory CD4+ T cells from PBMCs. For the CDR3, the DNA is TGTGCCAGCTCACCGGGCGGGACTAATGAAAAACTGTTTTTT. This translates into CASSPGGTNEKLFF.